Listed here is a single T cell receptor beta chain. What it recognizes is unknown. This sample was taken from a study of CD8 T cells in Susac syndrome. Points from the study as a whole: It was acknowledged by the study that relatively few individuals were included in its TCR sequencing and HLA analysis.

Sequencing of TCR beta, carried out with a high-throughput approach, was applied to CD8+ and CD4+ T cells from the blood. Negative isolation yielded the CD8+ and CD4+ T cells, while FACS enriched the TEMRA cells. Random-hexamer reverse transcription was applied to roughly 0.45 to 1 ug RNA. A multiplex approach, immunoSEQ multiplex PCR, amplified TCR beta CDR3 across 54 Vbeta and 13 Jbeta. TCRdb reprocessed the immunoSEQ multiplex PCR reads via MiXCR and lists one record per CDR3 protein. This table holds about 300,000 distinct CDR3 sequences, 85% found once. V was cut by 5 bases and J by 5 bases, with 15 bases left in between. CDR1 SQVTM and CDR2 ANQGSEA come from the germline V gene. The CDR3 has 13 residues.

Sequencing was carried out using CD8+ T cells from PBMCs. V gene TRBV29-1 combines with J gene TRBJ2-5; D uncertain. The sequence was collected from a human donor with multiple sclerosis. This chain's CDR3 is CSVILQQTETQYF. The CDR3 bases are TGCAGCGTTATTCTGCAGCAGACGGAGACCCAGTACTTC.